This TCR beta chain derives from a study of T-cell reconstitution after alpha-beta-depleted transplantation in children. The CDR3 is 19 amino acids. The V gene end was trimmed by 5 bases and the J gene end by 2 bases; junction bases not matched to a gene: 14. The study, taken as a whole, reports: Roughly two months post-transplant, alpha-beta T cells reportedly originated from several hundred graft clones that had expanded. T-cell numbers and diversity, one year after transplant, stemmed largely from T cells that were newly produced.

About this clonotype itself: The antigen remains unidentified.

The TCRbeta library was prepared with unique molecular identifiers. MiXCR, applied by TCRdb to the PCR reads, yields one record per CDR3 protein. In the table there are approximately 47,000 distinct CDR3 sequences, approximately 52% of which are singletons. Sequencing was performed on peripheral blood, taken before TCRalphabeta/CD19-depleted stem cell transplant. The clonotype was recovered from a boy younger than two with SCID, due to receive a stem cell transplant. V is TRBV12-3 or TRBV12-4 and J is TRBJ2-3, with 12 bases lining up with TRBD2. In DNA form, the CDR3 reads TGTGCCAGCAGTCCCAGGCTAGCGGGGGGGCTGGGGGCCACAGATACGCAGTATTTT. Its protein product is CASSPRLAGGLGATDTQYF.